This T cell receptor (beta chain) was sequenced during a study of CD4 T cell repertoires in COVID-19. Study in general: Relabeled CFSE-low cells, IL-2-expanded for less than 11 days, met spikes from other coronaviruses.

These memory T cells were uncultured and sequenced directly after ex vivo isolation. Data came from immunoSEQ multiplex PCR; TCRdb stores just in-frame clones and leaves some out. Of approximately 22,000 clones listed, around 90% are singletons. Overall study results and limits: Two or all three memory subsets shared several highly expanded SARS-CoV-2-reactive clonotypes.

The germline V gene has CDR1 MNHNY and CDR2 SVGAGI (reference sequence). The ends lost 6 bases at V and 2 bases at J; junction bases unmatched: 7. This CDR3 region has 15 residues. Regarding this clone: Its matching antigen is unknown.

This sequence joins TRBV6-6 and TRBJ1-1; 9 bases are shared with TRBD1. This receptor was identified in a human donor who had COVID-19. The source material was central memory CD4+ T cells from blood, sampled before the COVID-19 pandemic. The CDR3 is CASRRGQGTNTEAFF. As DNA, the CDR3 is TGTGCCAGCAGACGCGGACAGGGGACTAACACTGAAGCTTTCTTT.